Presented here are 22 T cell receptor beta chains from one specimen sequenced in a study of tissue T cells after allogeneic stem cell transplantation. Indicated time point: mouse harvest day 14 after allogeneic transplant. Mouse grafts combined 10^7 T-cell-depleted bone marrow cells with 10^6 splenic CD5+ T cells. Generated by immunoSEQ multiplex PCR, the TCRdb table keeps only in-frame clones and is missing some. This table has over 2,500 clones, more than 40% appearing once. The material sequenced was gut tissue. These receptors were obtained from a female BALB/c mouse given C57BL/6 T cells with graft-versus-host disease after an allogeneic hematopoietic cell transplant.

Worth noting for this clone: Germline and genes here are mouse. The CDR3 bases that were read are TGTGCCAGCTCTTCCGGACTGGGGGGGCGCGGAAACACCTTGTAC. Its translation is CASSSGLGGRGNTLY. The entire CDR3 protein is CASSSGLGGRGNTLYF. The chain links TRBV12-2 to TRBJ2-4, with 13 positions matching TRBD2. The read stops 1 residue short of the end of the CDR3; the missing end is completed from the germline J gene. There are 16 residues in the CDR3. V lost 3 bases and J lost 5; bases outside the gene matches: 7. Germline V gene sequence: CDR1 SGHLS, CDR2 HYDKME.

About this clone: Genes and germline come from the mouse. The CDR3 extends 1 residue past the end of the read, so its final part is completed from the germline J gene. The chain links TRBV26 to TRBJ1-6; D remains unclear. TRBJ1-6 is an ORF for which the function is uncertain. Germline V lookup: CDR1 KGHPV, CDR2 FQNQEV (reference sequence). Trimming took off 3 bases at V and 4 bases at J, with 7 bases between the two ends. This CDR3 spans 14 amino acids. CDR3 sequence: CASSLNIYNSPLYF. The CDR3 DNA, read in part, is TGTGCCAGCAGTCTAAACATTTATAATTCGCCCCTCTAC.

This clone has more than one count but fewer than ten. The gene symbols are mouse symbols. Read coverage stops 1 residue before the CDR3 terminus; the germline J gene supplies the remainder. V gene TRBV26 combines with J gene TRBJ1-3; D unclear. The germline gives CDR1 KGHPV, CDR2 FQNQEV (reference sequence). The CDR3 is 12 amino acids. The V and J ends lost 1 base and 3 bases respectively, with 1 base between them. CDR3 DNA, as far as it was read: TGTGCCAGCAGTCTGTATGGAAATACGCTCTAT. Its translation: CASSLYGNTLY. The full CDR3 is CASSLYGNTLYF.

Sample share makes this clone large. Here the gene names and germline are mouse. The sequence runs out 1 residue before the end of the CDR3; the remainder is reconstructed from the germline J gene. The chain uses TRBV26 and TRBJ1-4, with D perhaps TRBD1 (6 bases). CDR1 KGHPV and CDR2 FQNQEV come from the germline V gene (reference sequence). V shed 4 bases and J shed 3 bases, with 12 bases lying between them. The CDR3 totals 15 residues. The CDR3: CASSHGGRANERLFF. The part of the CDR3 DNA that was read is TGTGCCAGCAGTCACGGGGGGCGCGCCAACGAAAGATTATTT.

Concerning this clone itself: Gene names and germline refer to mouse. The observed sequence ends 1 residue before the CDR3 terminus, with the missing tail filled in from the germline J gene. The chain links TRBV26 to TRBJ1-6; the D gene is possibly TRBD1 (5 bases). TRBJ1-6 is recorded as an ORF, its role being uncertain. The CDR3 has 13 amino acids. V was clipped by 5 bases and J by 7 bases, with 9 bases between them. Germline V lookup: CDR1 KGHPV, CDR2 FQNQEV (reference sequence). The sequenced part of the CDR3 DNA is TGTGCCAGCAGTTGGACAAAAAATTCGCCCCTCTAC. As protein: CASSWTKNSPLY. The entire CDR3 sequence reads CASSWTKNSPLYF.

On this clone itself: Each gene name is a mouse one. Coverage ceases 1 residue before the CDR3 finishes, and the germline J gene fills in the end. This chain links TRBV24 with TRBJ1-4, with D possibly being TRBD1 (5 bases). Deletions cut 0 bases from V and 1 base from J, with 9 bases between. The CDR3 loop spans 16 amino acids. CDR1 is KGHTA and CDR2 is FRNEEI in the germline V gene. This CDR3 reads CASSLYRGSSNERLFF. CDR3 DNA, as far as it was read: TGTGCCAGCAGTCTGTATCGGGGGTCTTCCAACGAAAGATTATTT.

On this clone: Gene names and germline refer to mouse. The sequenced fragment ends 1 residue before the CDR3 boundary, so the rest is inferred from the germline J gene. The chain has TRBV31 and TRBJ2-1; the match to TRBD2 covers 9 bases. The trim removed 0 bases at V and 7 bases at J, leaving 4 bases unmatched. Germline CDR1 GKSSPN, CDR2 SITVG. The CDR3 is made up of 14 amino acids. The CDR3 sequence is CAWSLGGAGAEQFF. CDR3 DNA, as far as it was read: TGTGCCTGGAGTCTTGGGGGGGCCGGGGCTGAGCAGTTC.

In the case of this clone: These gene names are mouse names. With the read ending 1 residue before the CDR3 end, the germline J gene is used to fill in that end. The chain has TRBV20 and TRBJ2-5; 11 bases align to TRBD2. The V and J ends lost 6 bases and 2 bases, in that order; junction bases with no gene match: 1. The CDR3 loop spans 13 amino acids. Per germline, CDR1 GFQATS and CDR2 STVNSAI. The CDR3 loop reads CGAGTGGQDTQYF. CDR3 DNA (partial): TGTGGTGCGGGGACTGGGGGCCAAGACACCCAGTAC.

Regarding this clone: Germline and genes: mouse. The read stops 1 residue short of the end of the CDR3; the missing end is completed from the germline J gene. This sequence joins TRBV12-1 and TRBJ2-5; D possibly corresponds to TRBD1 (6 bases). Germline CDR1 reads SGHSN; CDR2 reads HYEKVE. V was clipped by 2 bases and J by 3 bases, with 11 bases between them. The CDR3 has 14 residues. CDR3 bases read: TGTGCCAGCTCTCCGGGGACAAGACAAGACACCCAGTAC. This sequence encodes CASSPGTRQDTQY. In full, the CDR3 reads CASSPGTRQDTQYF.

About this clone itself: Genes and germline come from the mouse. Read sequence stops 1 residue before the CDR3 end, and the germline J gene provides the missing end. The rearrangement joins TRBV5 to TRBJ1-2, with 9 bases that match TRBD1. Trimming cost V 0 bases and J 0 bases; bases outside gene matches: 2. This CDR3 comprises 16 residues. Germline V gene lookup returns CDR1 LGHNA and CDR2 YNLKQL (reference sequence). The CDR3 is CASSQETGGANSDYTF. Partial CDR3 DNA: TGTGCCAGCAGCCAAGAAACAGGGGGCGCAAACTCCGACTACACC.

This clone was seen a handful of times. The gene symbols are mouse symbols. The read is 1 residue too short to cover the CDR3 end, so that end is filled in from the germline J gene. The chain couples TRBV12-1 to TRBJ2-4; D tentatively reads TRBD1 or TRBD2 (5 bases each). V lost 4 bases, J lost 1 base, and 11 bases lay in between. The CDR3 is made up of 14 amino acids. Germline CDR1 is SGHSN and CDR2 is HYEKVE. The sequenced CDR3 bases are TGTGCCAGCTCCCGGGACGCCGGTCAAAACACCTTGTAC. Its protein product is CASSRDAGQNTLY. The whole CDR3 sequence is CASSRDAGQNTLYF.

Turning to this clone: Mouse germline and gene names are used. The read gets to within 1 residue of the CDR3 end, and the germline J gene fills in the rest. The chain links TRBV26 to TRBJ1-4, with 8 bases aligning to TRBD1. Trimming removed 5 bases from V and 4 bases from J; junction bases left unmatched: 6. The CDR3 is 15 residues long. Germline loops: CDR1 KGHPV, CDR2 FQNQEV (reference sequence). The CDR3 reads CASSYHGTGNERLFF. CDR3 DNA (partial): TGTGCCAGCAGTTACCACGGGACAGGCAACGAAAGATTATTT.

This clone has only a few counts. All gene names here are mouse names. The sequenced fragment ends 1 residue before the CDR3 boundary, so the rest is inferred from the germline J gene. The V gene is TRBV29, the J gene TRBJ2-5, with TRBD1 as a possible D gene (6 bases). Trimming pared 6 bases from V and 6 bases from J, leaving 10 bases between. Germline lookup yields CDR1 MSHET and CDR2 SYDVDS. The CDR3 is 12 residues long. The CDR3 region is CASSSGVDTQYF. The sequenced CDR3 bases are TGTGCTAGCAGCTCAGGGGTGGACACCCAGTAC.

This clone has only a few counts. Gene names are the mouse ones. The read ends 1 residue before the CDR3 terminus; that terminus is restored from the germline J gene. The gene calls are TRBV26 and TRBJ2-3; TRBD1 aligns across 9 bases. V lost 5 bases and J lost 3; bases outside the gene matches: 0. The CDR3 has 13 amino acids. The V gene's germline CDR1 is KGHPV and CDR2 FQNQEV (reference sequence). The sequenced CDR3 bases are TGTGCCAGCAGTGGGACAGGGGCAGAAACGCTGTAT. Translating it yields CASSGTGAETLY. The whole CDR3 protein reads CASSGTGAETLYF.

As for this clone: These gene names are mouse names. Partial CDR3 DNA: TGTGCCAGCTCTCCCTGGACTGGGGGTGAACAGTAC. Translated, it gives CASSPWTGGEQY. The whole CDR3 region reads CASSPWTGGEQYF. The J gene is TRBJ2-7, the V gene TRBV12-1, with 10 bases matching TRBD2. The CDR3 extends 1 residue past the end of the read, so its final part is completed from the germline J gene. The CDR3 totals 13 residues. Losses at the gene ends were 2 bases for V and 6 bases for J; bases not matched to a gene: 3. Germline V CDR1 and CDR2: SGHSN, HYEKVE.

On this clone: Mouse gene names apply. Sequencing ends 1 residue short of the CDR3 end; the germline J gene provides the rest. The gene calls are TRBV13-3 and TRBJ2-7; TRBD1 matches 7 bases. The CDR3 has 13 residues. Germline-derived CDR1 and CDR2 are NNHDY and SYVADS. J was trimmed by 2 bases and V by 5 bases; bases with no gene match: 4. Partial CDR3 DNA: TGTGCCAGCAGCCGGGACAGCCCCTATGAACAGTAC. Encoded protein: CASSRDSPYEQY. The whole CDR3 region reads CASSRDSPYEQYF.

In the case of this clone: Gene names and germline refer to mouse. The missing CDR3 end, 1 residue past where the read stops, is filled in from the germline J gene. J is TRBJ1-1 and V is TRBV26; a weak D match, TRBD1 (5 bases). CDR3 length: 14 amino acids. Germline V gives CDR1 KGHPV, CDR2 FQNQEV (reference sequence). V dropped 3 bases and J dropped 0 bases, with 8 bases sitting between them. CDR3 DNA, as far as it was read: TGTGCCAGCAGTCTCCAGGGAGCAAACACAGAAGTCTTC. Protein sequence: CASSLQGANTEVF. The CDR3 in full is CASSLQGANTEVFF.

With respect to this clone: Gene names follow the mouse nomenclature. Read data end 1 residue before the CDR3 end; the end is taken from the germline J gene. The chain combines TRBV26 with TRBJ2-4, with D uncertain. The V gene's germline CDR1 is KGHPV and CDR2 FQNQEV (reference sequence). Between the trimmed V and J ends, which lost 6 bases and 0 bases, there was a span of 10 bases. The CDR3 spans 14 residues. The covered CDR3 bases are TGTGCCAGCAGCCGTACAACTAGTCAAAACACCTTGTAC. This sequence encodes CASSRTTSQNTLY. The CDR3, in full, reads CASSRTTSQNTLYF.

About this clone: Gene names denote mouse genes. The DNA read from the CDR3 is TGTGCCAGCAGTCCTGGACAGGGTAATTCTGGAAATACGCTCTAT. Translated: CASSPGQGNSGNTLY. The complete CDR3 reads CASSPGQGNSGNTLYF. This sequence joins TRBV26 and TRBJ1-3, with 8 bases aligning to TRBD1. The read halts 1 residue ahead of the CDR3 end, with the missing end drawn from the germline J gene. V was clipped by 4 bases and J by 0 bases; unmatched bases: 5. This CDR3 region has 16 residues. Germline CDR1 and CDR2: KGHPV and FQNQEV (reference sequence). The full variable domain, rest sourced from reference TRBV26 and TRBJ1-3, is NSKVIQTPRYLVKGQGQKAKMRCIPEKGHPVVFWYQQNKNNEFKFLINFQNQEVLQQIDMTEKRFSAECPSNSPCSLEIQSSEAGDSALYLCASSPGQGNSGNTLYFGEGSRLIVV.

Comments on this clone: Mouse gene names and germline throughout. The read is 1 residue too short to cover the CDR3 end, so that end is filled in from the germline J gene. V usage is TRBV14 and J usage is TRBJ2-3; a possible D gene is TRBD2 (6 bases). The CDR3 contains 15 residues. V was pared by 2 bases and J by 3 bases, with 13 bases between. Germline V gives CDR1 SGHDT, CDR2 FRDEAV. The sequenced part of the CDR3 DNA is TGTGCCAGCAGTTTTGGGGGACCTCGGGCAGAAACGCTGTAT. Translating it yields CASSFGGPRAETLY. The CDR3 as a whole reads CASSFGGPRAETLYF.

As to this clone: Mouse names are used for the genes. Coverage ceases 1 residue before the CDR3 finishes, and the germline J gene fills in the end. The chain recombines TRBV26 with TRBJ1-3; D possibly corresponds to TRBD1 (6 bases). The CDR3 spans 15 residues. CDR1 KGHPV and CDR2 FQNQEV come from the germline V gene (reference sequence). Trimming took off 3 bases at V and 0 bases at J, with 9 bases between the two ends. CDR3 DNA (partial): TGTGCCAGCAGTCTCGGGACATTTTCTGGAAATACGCTCTAT. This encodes CASSLGTFSGNTLY. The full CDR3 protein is CASSLGTFSGNTLYF.

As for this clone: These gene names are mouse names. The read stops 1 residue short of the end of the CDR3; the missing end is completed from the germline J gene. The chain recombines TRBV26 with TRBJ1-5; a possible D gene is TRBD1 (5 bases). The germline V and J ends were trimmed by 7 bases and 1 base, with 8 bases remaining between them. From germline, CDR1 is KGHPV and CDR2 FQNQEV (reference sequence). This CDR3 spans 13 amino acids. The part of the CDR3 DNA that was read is TGTGCCAGCATGGGGGTAAACAACCAGGCTCCGCTT. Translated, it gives CASMGVNNQAPL. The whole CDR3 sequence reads CASMGVNNQAPLF.